One and the same sample provided the 4 T cell receptor beta chains below, sequenced in a study of T-cell memory formation after mild COVID-19. TCRdb independently ran MiXCR on the 5' RACE reads; one entry per CDR3 protein. The repertoire has 390,000 or so distinct CDR3 sequences, roughly 15% of them found once; the top ten carry around a fifth. What was sequenced was PBMCs or a T cell subset sorted from them (not recorded which). These receptors were taken from a man younger than 35 who had mild COVID-19 (a few samples of this study predate the infection). Cell type and time point are not known.

V gene TRBV6-5 combines with J gene TRBJ1-3; no reliable D call. The CDR3 runs to 16 residues. CDR1 is MNHEY and CDR2 is SVGAGI in the germline V gene. V lost 6 bases and J lost 0, with 15 bases in between. CDR3 bases: TGTGCCAGCAGGCAATCCCTAACAGTCTCTGGAAACACCATATATTTT. This encodes CASRQSLTVSGNTIYF.

This clonotype was counted many times. This rearrangement joins TRBV9 to TRBJ2-3; the D is unclear. Trimming removed 0 bases at V and 1 base at J, with 9 bases between. This CDR3 contains 15 residues. Germline V gene sequence: CDR1 SGDLS, CDR2 YYNGEE. The CDR3: CASSVEGKRTDTQYF. CDR3 DNA: TGTGCCAGCAGCGTAGAAGGGAAACGCACAGATACGCAGTATTTT.

This clonotype was observed a handful of times. This chain joins TRBV12-3 or TRBV12-4 and TRBJ1-2; tentative D call: TRBD1 (5 bases). This CDR3 has 14 residues. V was clipped by 7 bases and J by 2 bases, with 14 bases between them. The DNA for the CDR3 is TGTGCCAGCAACCGGGACGGGCTAAACTATGGCTACACCTTC. Translating gives CASNRDGLNYGYTF.

The table lists this clonotype with many counts. This chain links TRBV25-1 with TRBJ2-7; D gene uncertain. Germline assignment: CDR1 MGHDK and CDR2 SYGVNS. The V end lost 8 bases, the J end lost 6 bases, and 11 bases lay between the germline ends. This CDR3 has 11 amino acids. CDR3 sequence (DNA): TGTGCCAGCGAGGAAGGCCTCGAGCAGTACTTC. This translates into CASEEGLEQYF.